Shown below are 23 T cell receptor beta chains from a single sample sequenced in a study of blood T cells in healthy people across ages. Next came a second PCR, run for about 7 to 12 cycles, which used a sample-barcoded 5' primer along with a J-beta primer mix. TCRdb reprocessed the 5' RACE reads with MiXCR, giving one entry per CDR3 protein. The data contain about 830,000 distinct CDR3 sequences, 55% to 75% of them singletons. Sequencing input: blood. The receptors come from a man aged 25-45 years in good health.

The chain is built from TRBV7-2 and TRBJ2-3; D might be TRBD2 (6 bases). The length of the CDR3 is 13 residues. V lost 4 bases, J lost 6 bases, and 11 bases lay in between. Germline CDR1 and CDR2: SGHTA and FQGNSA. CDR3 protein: CASSYREIDTQYF. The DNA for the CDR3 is TGTGCCAGCAGCTACCGGGAGATTGATACGCAGTATTTT.

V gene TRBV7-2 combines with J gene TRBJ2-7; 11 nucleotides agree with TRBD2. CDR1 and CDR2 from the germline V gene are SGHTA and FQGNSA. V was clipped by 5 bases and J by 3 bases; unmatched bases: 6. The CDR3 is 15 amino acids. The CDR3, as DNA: TGTGCCAGCAGCGTGCTAGCGGGGGGTAACTACGAGCAGTACTTC. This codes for CASSVLAGGNYEQYF.

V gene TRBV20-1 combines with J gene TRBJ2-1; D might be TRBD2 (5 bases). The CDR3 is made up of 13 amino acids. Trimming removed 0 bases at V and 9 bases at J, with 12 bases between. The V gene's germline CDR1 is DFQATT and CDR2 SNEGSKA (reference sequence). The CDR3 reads CSARDPLSGEQFF. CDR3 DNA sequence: TGCAGTGCTAGAGATCCACTGAGCGGTGAGCAGTTCTTC.

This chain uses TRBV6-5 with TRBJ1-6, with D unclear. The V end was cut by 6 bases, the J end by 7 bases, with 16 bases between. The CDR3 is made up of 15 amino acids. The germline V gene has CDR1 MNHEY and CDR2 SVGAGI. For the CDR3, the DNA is TGTGCCAGCAGGATGGAAGGCAACCGGAATTCACCCCTCCACTTT. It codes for CASRMEGNRNSPLHF.

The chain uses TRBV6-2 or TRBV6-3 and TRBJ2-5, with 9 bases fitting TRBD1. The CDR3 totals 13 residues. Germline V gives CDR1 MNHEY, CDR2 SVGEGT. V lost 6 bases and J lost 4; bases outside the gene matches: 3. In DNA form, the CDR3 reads TGTGCCAGCAGGGGACAGGGTGCAGAGACCCAGTACTTC. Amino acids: CASRGQGAETQYF.

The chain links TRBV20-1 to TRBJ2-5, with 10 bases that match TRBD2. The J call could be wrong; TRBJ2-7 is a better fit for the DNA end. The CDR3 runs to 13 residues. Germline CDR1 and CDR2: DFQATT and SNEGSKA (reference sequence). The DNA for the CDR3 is TGCAGTGAGGGATTGGGGACTAGCGACGAGCAGTACTTC. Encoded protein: CSEGLGTSDEQYF.

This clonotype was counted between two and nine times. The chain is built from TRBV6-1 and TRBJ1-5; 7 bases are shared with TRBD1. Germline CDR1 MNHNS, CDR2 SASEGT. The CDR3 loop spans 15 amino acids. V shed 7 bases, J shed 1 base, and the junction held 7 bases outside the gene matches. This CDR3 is CASTQGTRSNQPQHF. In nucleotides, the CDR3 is TGTGCCAGCACACAGGGGACGAGAAGCAATCAGCCCCAGCATTTT.

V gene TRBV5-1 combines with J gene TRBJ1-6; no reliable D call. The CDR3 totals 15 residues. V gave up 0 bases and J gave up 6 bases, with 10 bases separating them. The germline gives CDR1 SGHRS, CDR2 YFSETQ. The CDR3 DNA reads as TGCGCCAGCAGCTTGGATGTGGGAGTTAATTCACCCCTCCACTTT. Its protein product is CASSLDVGVNSPLHF.

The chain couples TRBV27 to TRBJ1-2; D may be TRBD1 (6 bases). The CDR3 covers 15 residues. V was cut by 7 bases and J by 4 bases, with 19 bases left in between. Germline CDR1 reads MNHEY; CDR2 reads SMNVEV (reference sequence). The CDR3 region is CASTPEGGKGYGYTF. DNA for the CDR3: TGTGCCAGCACCCCAGAAGGGGGGAAGGGCTATGGCTACACCTTC.

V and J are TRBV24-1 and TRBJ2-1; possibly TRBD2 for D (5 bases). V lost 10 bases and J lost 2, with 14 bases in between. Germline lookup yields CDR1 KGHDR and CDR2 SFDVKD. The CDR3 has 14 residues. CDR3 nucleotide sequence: TGTGCCACAGCACGTGGGAGCGCCTACAATGAGCAGTTCTTC. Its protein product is CATARGSAYNEQFF.

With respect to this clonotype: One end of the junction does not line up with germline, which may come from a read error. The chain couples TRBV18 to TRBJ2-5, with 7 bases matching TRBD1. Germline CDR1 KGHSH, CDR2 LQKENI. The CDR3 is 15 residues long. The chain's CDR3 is CASSPPAGGTETQYF. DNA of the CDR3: TGTGCCAGCTCACCACCAGCAGGGGGAACGGAGACCCAGTATTTC. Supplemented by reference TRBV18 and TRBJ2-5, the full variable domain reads NAGVMQNPRHLVRRRGQEARLRCSPMKGHSHVYWYRQLPEEGLKFMVYLQKENIIDESGMPKERFSAEFPKEGPSILRIQQVVRGDSAAYFCASSPPAGGTETQYFGPGTRLLVL.

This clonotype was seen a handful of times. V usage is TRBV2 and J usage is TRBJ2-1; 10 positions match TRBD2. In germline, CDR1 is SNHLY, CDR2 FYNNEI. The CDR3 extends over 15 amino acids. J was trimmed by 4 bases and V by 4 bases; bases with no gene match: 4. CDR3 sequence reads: CASSATSGAYNEQFF. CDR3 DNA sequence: TGTGCCAGCAGTGCTACTAGCGGGGCTTACAATGAGCAGTTCTTC.

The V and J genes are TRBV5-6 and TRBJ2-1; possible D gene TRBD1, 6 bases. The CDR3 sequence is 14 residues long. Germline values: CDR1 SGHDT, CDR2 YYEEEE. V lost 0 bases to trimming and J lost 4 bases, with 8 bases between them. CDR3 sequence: CASSLVGQYNEQFF. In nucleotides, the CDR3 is TGTGCCAGCAGCTTGGTGGGACAATACAATGAGCAGTTCTTC.

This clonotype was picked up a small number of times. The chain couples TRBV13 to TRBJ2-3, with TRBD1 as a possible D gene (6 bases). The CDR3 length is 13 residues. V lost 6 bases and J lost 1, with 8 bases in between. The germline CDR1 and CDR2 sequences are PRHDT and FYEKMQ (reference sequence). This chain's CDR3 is CASRRQGTDTQYF. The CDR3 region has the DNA TGTGCCAGCAGACGACAGGGCACAGATACGCAGTATTTT.

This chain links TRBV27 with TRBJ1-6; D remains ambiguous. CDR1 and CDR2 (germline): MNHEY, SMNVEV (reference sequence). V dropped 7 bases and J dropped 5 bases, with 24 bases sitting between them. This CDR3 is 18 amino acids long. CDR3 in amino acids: CASIKLDEGPINNSPLHF. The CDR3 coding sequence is TGTGCCAGCATTAAGTTGGATGAAGGGCCGATTAATAATTCACCCCTCCACTTT.

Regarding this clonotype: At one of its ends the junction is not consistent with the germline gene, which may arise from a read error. The CDR3 region is CASSLSHGLAGFYEQCF. The CDR3 coding sequence is TGTGCCAGCAGCTTATCGCACGGACTAGCGGGGTTCTACGAGCAGTGCTTC. The chain has TRBV13 and TRBJ2-4, with 12 bases that match TRBD2. The CDR3 totals 17 residues. CDR1 and CDR2 (germline): PRHDT, FYEKMQ (reference sequence).

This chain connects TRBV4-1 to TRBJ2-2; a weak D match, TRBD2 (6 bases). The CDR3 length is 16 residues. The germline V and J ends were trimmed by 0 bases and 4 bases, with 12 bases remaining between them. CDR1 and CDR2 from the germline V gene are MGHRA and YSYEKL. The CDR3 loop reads CASSQDESGGTGELFF. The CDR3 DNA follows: TGCGCCAGCAGCCAAGATGAGTCCGGGGGCACCGGGGAGCTGTTTTTT.

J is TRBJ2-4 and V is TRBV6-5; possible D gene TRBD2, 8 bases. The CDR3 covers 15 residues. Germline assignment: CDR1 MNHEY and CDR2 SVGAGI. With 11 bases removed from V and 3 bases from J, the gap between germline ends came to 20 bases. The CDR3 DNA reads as TGTGCCGTCCGGGAGGGGGCCTCGGGCAAAAACATTCAGTACTTC. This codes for CAVREGASGKNIQYF.

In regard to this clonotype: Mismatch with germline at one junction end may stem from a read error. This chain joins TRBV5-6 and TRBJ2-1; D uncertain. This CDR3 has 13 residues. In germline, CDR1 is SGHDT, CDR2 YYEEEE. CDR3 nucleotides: TGTGCCGGCAGCCTAGTCCTCACAGATGAGCAGTTCTTC. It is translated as CAGSLVLTDEQFF. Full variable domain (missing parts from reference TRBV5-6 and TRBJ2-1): DAGVTQSPTHLIKTRGQQVTLRCSPKSGHDTVSWYQQALGQGPQFIFQYYEEEERQRGNFPDRFSGHQFPNYSSELNVNALLLGDSALYLCAGSLVLTDEQFFGPGTRLTVL.

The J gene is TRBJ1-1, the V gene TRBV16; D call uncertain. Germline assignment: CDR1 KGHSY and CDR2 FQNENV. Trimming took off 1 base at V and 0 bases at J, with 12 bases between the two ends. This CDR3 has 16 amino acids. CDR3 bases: TGTGCCAGCAGCCAATTAGCTGCCAAGATGAACACTGAAGCTTTCTTT. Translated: CASSQLAAKMNTEAFF.

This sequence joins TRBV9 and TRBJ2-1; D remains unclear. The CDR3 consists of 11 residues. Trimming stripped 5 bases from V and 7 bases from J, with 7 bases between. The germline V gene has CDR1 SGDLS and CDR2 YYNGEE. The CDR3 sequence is CASRNNNEQFF. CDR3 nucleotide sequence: TGTGCCAGCAGGAACAATAATGAGCAGTTCTTC.

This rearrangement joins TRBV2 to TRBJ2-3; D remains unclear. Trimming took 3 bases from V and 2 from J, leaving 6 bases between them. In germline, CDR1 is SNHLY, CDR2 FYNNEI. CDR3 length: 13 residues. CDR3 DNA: TGTGCCAGCAGTGACGGATACACAGATACGCAGTATTTT. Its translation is CASSDGYTDTQYF.

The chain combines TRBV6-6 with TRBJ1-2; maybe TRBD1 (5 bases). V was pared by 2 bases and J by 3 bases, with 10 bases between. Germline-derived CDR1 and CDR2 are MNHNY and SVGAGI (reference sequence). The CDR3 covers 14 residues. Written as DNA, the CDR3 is TGTGCCAGCAGTTACGGGGGGGAGGACTATGGCTACACCTTC. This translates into CASSYGGEDYGYTF.